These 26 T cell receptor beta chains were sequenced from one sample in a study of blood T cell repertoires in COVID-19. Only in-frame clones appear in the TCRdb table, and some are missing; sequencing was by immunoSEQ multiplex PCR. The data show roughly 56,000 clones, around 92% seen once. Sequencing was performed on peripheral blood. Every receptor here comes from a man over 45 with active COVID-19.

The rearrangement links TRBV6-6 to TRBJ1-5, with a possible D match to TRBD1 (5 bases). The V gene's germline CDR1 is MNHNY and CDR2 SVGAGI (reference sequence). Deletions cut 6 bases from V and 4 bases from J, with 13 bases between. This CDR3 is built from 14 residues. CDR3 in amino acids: CASSPAGPNQPQHF. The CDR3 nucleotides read TGTGCCAGCAGCCCGGCGGGGCCGAATCAGCCCCAGCATTTT.

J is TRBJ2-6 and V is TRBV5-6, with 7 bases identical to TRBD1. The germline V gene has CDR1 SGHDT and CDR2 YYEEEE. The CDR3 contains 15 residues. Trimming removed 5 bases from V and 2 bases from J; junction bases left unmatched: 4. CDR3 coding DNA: TGTGCCAGCAGACAGGGGAGCGCTGGGGCCAACGTCCTGACTTTC. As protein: CASRQGSAGANVLTF.

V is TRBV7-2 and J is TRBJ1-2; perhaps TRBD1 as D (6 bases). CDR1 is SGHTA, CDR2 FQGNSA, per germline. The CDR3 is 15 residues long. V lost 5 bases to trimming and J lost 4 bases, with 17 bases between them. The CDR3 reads CASSPPGVAVYGYTF. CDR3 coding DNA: TGTGCCAGCAGCCCCCCAGGGGTGGCGGTCTATGGCTACACCTTC.

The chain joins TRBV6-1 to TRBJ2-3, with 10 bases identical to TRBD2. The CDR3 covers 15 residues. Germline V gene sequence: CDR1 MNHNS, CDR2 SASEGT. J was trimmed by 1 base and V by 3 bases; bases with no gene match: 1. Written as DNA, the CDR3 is TGTGCCAGCAGTGACGGACTAGCGGGCACAGATACGCAGTATTTT. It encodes CASSDGLAGTDTQYF.

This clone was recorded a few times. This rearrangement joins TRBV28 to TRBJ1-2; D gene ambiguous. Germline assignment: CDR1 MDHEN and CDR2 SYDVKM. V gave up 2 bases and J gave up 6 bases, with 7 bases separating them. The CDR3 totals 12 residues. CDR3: CASSLGSHGYTF. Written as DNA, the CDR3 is TGTGCCAGCAGTTTAGGGAGCCATGGCTACACCTTC.

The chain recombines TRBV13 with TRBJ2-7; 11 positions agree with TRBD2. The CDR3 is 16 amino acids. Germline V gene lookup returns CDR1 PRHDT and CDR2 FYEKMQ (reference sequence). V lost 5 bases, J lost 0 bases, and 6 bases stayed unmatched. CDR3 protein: CASSIASGRSSYEQYF. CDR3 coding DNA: TGTGCCAGCAGCATAGCTAGCGGGAGGAGCTCCTACGAGCAGTACTTC.

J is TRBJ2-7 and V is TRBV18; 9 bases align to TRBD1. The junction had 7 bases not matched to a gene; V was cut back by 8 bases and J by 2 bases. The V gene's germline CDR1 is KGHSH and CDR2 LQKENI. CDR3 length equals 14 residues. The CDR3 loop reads CASTAGQGPYEQYF. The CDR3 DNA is TGTGCCAGCACTGCGGGACAGGGACCCTACGAGCAGTACTTC.

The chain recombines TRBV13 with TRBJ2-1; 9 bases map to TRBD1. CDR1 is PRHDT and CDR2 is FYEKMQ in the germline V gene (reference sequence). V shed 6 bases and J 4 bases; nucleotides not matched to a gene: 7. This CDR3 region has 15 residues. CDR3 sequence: CASSSGTGTYNEQFF. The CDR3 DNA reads TGTGCCAGCAGTTCCGGGACAGGGACATACAATGAGCAGTTCTTC.

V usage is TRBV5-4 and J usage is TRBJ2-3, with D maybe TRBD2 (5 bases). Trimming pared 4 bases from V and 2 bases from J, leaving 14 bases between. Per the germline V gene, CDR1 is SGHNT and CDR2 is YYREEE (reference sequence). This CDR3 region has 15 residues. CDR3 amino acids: CASSRTSSPTDTQYF. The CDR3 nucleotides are TGTGCCAGCAGCAGAACTAGTTCGCCCACAGATACGCAGTATTTT.

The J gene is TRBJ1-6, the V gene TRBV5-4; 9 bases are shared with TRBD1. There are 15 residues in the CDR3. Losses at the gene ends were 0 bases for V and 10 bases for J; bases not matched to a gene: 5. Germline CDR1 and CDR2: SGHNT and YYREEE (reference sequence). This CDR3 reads CASSLGQGVGSPLHF. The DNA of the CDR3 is TGTGCCAGCAGCTTGGGACAGGGGGTTGGATCACCCCTCCACTTT.

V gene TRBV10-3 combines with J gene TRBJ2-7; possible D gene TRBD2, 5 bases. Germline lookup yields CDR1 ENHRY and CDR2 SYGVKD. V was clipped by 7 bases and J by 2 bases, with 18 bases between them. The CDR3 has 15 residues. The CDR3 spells CAIKGNLAVAYEQYF. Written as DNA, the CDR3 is TGTGCCATCAAGGGCAACCTAGCTGTGGCCTACGAGCAGTACTTC.

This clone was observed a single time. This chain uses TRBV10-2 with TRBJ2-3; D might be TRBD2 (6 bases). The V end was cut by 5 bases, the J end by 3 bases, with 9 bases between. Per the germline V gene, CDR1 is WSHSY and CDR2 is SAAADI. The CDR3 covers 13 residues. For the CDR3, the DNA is TGCGCCAGCAGTCCGACTAGAACAGATACGCAGTATTTT. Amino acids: CASSPTRTDTQYF.

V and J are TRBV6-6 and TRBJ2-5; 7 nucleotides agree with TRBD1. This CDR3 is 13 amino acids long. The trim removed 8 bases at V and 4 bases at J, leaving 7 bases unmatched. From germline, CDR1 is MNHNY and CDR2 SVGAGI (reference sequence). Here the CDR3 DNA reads TGTGCCAGCCATAGGGGGCAAATAGAGACCCAGTACTTC. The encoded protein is CASHRGQIETQYF.

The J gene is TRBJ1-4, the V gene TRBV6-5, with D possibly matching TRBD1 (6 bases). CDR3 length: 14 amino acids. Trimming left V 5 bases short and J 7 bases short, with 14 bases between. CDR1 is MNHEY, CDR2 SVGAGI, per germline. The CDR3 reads CASSHGQLGEKLFF. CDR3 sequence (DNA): TGTGCCAGCAGTCATGGACAGCTTGGTGAAAAACTGTTTTTT.

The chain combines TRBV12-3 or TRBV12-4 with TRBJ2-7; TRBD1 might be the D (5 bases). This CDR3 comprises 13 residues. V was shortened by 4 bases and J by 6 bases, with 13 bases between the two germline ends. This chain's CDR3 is CASSWVGRAEQYF. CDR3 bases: TGTGCCAGCAGTTGGGTGGGCAGGGCCGAGCAGTACTTC.

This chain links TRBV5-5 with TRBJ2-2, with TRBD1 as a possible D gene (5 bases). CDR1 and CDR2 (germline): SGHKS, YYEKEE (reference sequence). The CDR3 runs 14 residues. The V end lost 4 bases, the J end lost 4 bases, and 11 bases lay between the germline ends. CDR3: CASSRAGITGELFF. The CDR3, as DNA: TGTGCCAGCAGCAGAGCAGGGATCACCGGGGAGCTGTTTTTT.

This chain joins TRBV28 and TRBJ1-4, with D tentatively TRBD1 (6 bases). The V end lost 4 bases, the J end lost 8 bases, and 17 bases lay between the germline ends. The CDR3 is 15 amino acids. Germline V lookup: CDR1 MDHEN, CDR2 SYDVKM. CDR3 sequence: CASSSTGLLGEKLFF. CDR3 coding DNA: TGTGCCAGCAGTTCAACAGGGCTTCTGGGGGAAAAACTGTTTTTT.

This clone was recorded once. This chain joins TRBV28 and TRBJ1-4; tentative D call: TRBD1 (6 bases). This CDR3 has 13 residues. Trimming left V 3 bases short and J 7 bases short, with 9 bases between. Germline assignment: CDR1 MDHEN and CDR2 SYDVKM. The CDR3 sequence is CASSFWDTEKLFF. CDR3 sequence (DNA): TGTGCCAGCAGTTTCTGGGACACTGAAAAACTGTTTTTT.

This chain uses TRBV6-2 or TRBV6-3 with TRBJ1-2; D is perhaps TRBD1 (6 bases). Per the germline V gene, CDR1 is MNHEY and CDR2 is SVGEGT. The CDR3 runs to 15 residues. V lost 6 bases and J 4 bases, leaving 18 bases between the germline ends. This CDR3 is CASSQDSPGGYGYTF. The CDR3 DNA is TGTGCCAGCAGCCAGGACAGCCCCGGCGGCTATGGCTACACCTTC.

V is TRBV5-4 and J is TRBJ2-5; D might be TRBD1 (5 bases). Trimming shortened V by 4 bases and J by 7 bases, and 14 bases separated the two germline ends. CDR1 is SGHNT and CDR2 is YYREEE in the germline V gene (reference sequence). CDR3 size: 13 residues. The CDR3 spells CASSEQDWGTQYF. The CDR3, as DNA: TGTGCCAGCAGCGAACAGGATTGGGGGACCCAGTACTTC.

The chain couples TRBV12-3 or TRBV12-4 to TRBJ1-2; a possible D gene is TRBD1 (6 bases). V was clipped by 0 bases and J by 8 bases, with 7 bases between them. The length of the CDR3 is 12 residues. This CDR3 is CASSLAQGGYTF. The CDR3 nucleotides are TGTGCCAGCAGTTTAGCGCAGGGGGGCTACACCTTC.

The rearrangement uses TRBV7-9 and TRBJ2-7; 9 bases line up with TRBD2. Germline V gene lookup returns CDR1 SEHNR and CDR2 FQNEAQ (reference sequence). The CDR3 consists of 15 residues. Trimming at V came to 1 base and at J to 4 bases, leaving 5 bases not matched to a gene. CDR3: CASSLVPTSGYEQYF. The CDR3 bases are TGTGCCAGCAGCTTAGTTCCGACTAGCGGATACGAGCAGTACTTC.

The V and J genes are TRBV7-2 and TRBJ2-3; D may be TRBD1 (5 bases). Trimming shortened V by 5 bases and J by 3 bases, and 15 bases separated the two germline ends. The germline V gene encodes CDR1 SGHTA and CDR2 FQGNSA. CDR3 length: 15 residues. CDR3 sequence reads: CASSGRTIRTDTQYF. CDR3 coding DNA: TGTGCCAGCAGCGGACGGACAATAAGGACAGATACGCAGTATTTT.

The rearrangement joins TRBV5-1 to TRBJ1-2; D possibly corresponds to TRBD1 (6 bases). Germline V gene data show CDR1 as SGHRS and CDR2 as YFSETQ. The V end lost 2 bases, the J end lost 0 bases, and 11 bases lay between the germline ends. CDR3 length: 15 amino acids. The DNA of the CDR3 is TGCGCCAGCAGCTTAGCCCAGGGGACTAACTATGGCTACACCTTC. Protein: CASSLAQGTNYGYTF.

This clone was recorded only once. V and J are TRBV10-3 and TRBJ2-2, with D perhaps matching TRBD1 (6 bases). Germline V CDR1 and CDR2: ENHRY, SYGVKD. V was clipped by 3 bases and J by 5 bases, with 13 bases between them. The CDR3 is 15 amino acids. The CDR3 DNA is TGTGCCATCAGTGATCCGGGACAAAAGACCGGGGAGCTGTTTTTT. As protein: CAISDPGQKTGELFF.

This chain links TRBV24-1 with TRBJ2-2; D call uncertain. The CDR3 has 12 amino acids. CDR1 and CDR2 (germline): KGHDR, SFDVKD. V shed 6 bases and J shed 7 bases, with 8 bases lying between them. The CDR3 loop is CATSLVVGELFF. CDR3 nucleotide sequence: TGTGCCACCAGTCTAGTGGTCGGGGAGCTGTTTTTT.